This T cell receptor (beta chain) derives from a study of T cell clonality in common variable immunodeficiency. This clone was found a few times. Its specificity is not known. The CDR3 extends 3 residues past the end of the read, so its final part is completed from the germline J gene. The data were produced by immunoSEQ multiplex PCR, yet TCRdb's version contains in-frame clones alone and is incomplete. The sample counts about 37,000 clones, none seen once; the ten largest own around 1%. V was clipped by 5 bases and J by 5 bases, with 25 bases between them. The CDR3 runs to 17 residues. From germline, CDR1 is SGHVS and CDR2 FQNEAQ. Points from the study as a whole: CVID subjects shared fewer TCRbeta clones than healthy controls did. CVID subjects had higher TCRbeta clonality than healthy controls, most marked in about a third. Patient heterogeneity in the CVID cohort limited correlations between repertoire features and clinical complications.

The clonotype originates from a person aged 18 to 70 in good health. The chain has TRBV7-8 and TRBJ2-7; the D gene is possibly TRBD1 (6 bases). The material sequenced was peripheral blood mononuclear cells. The CDR3 loop reads CASSGYGGASGWNEQYF. CDR3 bases read: TGTGCCAGCAGCGGTTATGGGGGCGCATCAGGCTGGAACGAG.